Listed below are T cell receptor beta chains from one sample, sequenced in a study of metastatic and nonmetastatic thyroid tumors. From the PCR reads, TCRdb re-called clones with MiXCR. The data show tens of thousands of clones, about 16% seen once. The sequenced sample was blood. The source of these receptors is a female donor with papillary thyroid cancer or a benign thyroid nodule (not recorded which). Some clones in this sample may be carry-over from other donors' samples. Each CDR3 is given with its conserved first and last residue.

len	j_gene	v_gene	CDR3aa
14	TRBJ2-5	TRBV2	CASSYRGRGETQYF
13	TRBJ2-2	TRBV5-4	CASSLQNTGELFF
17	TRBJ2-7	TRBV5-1	CASSGHLGQLTSYEQYF
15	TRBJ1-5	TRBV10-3	CAISESFNLNQPQHF
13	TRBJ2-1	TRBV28	CASSRPLRDEQFF
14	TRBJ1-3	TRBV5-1	CASSLVPERNTIYF
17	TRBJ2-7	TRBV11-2	CASSLERQGRLPYEQYF
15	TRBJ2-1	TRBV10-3	CAIIDRGGSYNEQFF
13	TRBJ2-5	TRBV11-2	CASSFNSQETQYF
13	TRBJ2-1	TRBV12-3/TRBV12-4	CASAFRGEGEQFF
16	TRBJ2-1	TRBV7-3	CASSPTLAGGNNEQFF
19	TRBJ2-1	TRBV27	CASSSTLAGGTPSYNEQFF
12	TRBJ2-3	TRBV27	CASTTLGDTQYF
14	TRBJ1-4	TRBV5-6	CASSLLGKDEKLFF
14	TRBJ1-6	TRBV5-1	CASSLGTGDSPLHF
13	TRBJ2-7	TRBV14	CASSQASGWGHYF
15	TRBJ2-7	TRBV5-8	CASSLRQGGLYEQYF
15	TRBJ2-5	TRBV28	CASSRPAGSGETQYF
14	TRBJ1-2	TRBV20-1	CSASGQPGPFGYTF